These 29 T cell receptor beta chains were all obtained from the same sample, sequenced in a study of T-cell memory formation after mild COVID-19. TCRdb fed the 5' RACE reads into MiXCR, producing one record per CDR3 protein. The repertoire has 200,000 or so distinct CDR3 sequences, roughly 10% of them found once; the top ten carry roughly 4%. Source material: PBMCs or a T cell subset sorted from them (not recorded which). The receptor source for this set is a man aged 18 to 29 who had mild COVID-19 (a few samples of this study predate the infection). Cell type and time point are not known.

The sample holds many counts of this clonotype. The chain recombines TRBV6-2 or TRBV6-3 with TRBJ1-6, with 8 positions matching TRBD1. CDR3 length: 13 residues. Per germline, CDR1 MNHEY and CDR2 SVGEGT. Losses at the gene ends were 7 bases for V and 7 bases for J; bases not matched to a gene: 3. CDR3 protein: CASTRQGNSPLHF. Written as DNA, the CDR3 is TGTGCCAGCACCCGACAGGGGAATTCACCCCTCCACTTT.

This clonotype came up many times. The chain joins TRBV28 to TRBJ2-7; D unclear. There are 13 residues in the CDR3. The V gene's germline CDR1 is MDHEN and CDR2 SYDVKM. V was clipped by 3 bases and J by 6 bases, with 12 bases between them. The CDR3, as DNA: TGTGCCAGCAGTTTGGTCCAAGGCCCCGAGCAGTACGTC. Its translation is CASSLVQGPEQYV.

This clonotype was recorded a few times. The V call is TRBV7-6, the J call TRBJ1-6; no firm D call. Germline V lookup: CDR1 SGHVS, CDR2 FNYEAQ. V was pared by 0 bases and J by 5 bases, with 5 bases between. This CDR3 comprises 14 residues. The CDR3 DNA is TGTGCCAGCAGCTTAGCAGGGCATAATTCACCCCTCCACTTT. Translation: CASSLAGHNSPLHF.

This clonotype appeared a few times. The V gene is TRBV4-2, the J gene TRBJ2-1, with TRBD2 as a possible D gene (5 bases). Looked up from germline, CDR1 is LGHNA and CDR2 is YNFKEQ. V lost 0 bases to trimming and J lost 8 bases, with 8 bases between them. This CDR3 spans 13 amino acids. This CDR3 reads CASSQEGRDEQFF. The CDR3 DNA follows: TGTGCCAGCAGCCAAGAAGGGCGGGATGAGCAGTTCTTC.

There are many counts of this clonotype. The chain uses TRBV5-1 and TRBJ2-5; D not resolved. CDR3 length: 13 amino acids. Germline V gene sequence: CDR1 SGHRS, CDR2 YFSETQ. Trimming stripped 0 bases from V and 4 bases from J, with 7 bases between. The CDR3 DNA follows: TGCGCCAGCAGCTTGGGGGTCCCAGAGACCCAGTACTTC. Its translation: CASSLGVPETQYF.

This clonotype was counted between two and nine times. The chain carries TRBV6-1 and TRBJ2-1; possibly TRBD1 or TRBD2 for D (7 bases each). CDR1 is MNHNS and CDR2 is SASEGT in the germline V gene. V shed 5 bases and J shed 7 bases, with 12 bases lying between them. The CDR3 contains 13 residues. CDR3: CASSTRGGNEQFF. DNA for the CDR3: TGTGCCAGCAGTACCAGGGGGGGGAATGAGCAGTTCTTC.

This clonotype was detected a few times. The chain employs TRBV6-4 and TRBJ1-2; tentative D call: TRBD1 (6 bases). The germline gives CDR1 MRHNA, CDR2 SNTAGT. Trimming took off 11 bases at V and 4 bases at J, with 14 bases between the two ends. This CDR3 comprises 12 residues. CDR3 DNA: TGTGCCGGAACAGGGATAATCTATGGCTACACCTTC. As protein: CAGTGIIYGYTF.

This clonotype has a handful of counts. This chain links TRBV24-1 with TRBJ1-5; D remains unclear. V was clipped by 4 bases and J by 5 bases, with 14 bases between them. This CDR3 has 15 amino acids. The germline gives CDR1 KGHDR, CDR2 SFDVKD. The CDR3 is CATSDSRRADQPQHF. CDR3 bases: TGTGCCACCAGTGACTCTCGAAGAGCCGATCAGCCCCAGCATTTT.

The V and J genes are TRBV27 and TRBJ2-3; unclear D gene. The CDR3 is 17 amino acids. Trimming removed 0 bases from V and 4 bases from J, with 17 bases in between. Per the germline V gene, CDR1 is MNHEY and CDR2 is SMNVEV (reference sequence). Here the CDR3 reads CASSLSVAAQDADTQYF. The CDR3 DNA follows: TGTGCCAGCAGTTTATCTGTGGCAGCTCAAGATGCAGATACGCAGTATTTT.

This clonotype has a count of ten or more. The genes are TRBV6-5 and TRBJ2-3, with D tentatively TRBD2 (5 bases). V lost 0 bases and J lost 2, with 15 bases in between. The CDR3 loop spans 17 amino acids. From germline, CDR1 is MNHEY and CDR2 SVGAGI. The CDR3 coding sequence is TGTGCCAGCAGTTACTCAATTTCCCTCGGGGTCACAGATACGCAGTATTTT. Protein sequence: CASSYSISLGVTDTQYF.

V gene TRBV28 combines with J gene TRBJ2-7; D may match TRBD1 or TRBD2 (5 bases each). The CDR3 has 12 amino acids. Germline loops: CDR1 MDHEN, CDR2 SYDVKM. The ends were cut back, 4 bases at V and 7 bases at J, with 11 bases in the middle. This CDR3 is CASSSGTSEQYV. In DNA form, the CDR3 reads TGTGCCAGCAGTTCAGGGACGTCGGAGCAGTACGTC.

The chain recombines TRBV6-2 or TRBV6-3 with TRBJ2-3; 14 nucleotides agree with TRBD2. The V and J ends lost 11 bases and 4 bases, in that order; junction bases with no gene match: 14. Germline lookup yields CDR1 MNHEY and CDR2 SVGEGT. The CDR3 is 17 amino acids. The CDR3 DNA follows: TGTGCCGGCCCGACTAGCGGGGGGGCGTTGGTCGCAGATACGCAGTATTTT. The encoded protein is CAGPTSGGALVADTQYF.

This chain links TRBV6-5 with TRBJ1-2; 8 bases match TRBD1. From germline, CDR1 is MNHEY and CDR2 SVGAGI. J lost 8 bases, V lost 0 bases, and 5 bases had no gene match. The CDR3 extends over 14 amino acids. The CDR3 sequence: CASSYSEDREGYTF. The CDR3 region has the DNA TGTGCCAGCAGTTACTCTGAGGACAGGGAAGGCTACACCTTC.

CDR3 loop: CATSDSPGPVNQPQHF. DNA for the CDR3: TGTGCCACCAGTGATTCTCCCGGGCCCGTCAATCAGCCCCAGCATTTT. The V call is TRBV24-1, the J call TRBJ1-5; no clear D. The CDR3 extends over 16 amino acids. Germline V CDR1 and CDR2: KGHDR, SFDVKD. The V end was cut by 2 bases, the J end by 3 bases, with 13 bases between.

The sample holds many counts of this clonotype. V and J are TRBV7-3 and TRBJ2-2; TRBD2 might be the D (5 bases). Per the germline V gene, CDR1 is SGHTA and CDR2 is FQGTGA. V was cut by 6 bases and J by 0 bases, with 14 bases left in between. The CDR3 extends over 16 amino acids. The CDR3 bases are TGTGCCAGCAGGGACTCTAGAGCTTCGAACACCGGGGAGCTGTTTTTT. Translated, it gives CASRDSRASNTGELFF.

The CDR3 reads CASRARESEQYV. The CDR3 DNA is TGTGCCAGCAGGGCCAGGGAGTCCGAGCAGTACGTC. The chain is built from TRBV21-1 and TRBJ2-7; the table calls TRBD1, which could not be checked here. TRBV21-1 represents a pseudogene. The CDR3 contains 12 residues.

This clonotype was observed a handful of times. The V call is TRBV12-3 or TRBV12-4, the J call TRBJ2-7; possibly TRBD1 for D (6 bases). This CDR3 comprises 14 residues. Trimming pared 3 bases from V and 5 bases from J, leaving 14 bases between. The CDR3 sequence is CASSLKKGTNEQYV. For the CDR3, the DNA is TGTGCCAGCAGTTTGAAGAAGGGGACAAACGAGCAGTACGTC.

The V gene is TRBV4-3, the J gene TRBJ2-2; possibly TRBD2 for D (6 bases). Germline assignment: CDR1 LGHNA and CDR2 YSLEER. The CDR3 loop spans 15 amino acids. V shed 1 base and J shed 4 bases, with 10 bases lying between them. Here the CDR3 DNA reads TGCGCCAGCAGCCAAGGACTAGTCCCCACCGGGGAGCTGTTTTTT. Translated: CASSQGLVPTGELFF.

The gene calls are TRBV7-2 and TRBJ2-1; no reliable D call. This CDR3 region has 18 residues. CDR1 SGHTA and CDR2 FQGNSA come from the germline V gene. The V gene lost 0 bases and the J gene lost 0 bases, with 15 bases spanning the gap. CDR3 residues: CASSLAGRLPRSYNEQFF. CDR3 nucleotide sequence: TGTGCCAGCAGCTTAGCGGGAAGGCTTCCCCGCTCCTACAATGAGCAGTTCTTC.

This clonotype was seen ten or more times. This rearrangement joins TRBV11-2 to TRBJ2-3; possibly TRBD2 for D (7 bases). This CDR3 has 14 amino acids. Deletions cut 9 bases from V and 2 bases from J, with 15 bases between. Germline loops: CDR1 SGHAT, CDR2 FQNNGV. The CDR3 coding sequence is TGTGCCAGTCGGGGGCGGGGGAACACAGATACGCAGTATTTT. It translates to CASRGRGNTDTQYF.

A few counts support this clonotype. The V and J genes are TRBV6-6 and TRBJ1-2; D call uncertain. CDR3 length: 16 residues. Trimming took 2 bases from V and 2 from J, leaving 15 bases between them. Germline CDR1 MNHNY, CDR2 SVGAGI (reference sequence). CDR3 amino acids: CASSYQYRRENYGYTF. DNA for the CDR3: TGTGCCAGCAGTTACCAGTATCGACGGGAGAACTATGGCTACACCTTC.

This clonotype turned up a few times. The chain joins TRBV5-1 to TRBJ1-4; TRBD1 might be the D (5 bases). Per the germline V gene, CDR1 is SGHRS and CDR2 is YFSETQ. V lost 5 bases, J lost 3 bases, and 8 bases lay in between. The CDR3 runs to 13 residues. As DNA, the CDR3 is TGCGCCAGCAGGACGGGGGCTAATGAAAAACTGTTTTTT. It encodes CASRTGANEKLFF. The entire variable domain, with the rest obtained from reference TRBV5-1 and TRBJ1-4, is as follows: KAGVTQTPRYLIKTRGQQVTLSCSPISGHRSVSWYQQTPGQGLQFLFEYFSETQRNKGNFPGRFSGRQFSNSRSEMNVSTLELGDSALYLCASRTGANEKLFFGSGTQLSVL.

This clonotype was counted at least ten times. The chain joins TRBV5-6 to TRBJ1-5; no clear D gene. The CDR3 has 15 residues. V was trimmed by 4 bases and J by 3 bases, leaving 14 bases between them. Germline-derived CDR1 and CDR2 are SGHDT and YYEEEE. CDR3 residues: CASSAEGGYNQPQHF. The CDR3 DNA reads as TGTGCCAGCAGCGCGGAGGGAGGATACAATCAGCCCCAGCATTTT.

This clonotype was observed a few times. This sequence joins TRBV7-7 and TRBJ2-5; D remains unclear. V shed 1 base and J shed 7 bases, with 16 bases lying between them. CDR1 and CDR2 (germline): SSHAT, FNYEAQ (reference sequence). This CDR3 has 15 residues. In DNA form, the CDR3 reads TGTGCCAGCAGCTTAGGATTGTCGACGATCGGGACCCAGTACTTC. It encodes CASSLGLSTIGTQYF.

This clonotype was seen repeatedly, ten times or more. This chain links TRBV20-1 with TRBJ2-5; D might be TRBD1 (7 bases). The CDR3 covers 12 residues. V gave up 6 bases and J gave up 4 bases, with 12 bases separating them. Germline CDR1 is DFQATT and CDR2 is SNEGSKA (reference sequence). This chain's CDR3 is CSARQGGETQYF. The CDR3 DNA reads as TGCAGTGCACGACAGGGAGGAGAGACCCAGTACTTC.

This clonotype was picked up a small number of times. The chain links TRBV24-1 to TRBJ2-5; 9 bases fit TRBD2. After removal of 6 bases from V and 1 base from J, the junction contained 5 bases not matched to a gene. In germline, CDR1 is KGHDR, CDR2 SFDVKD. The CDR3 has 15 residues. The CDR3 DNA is TGTGCCACCAGTCGCGGGGGGGCCGGCCAAGAGACCCAGTACTTC. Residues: CATSRGGAGQETQYF.

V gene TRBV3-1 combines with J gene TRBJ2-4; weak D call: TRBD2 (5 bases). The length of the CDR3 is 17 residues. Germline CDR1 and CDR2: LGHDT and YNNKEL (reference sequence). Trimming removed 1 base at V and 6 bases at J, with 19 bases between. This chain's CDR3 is CASSQGPGRPRGNIQYF. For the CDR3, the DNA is TGTGCCAGCAGCCAAGGACCCGGACGTCCCCGGGGAAACATTCAGTACTTC.

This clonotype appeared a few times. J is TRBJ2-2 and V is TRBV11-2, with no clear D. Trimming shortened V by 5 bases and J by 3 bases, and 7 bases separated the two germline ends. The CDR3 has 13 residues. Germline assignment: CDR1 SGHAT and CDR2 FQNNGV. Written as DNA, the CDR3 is TGTGCCAGCAGCCGGGCTTACACCGGGGAGCTGTTTTTT. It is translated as CASSRAYTGELFF.

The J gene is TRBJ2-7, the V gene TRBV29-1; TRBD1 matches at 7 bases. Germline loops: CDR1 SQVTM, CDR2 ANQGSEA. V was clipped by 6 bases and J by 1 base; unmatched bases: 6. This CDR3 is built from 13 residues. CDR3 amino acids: CSVVRDSSYEQYF. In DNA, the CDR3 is TGCAGCGTCGTCCGGGACAGTTCCTACGAGCAGTACTTC.